The T cell receptor (beta chain) under discussion was sequenced for a study of regulatory T cells in long-lasting Graves disease. Regarding time point: persistent/refractory GD, antithyroid drugs over 5 years with positive TRAb. PBMC-extracted RNA yielded the TCR library. The length of the CDR3 is 19 residues. The trim removed 6 bases at V and 0 bases at J, leaving 17 bases unmatched. Germline loops: CDR1 MNHEY, CDR2 SMNVEV (reference sequence). General study points: TCR diversity in persistent Graves' patients was below that of newly diagnosed ones. Persistent patients had more shared public clonotypes (fewer than 3,000) than new patients (approximately 970).

This clonotype was seen at least ten times. Antigen unknown. Investigators prepared the TCR beta libraries by applying iRepertoire HTBI primers and Arm-PCR of CDR3 regions. TCRdb re-called the multiplex PCR reads through MiXCR, storing one row per CDR3 protein. This table has hundreds of thousands of distinct CDR3 sequences, about 22% appearing once. The chain combines TRBV27 with TRBJ2-4; 7 nucleotides align to TRBD1. Sequenced here: peripheral blood mononuclear cells (PBMCs), sampled when the disease was refractory, from a patient treated with antithyroid drugs. This receptor was taken from a female donor with Graves disease. DNA for the CDR3: TGTGCCAGCAGGCACCTGACAGGGATACAAAGAAGAGCCAAAAACATTCAGTACTTC. It codes for CASRHLTGIQRRAKNIQYF.